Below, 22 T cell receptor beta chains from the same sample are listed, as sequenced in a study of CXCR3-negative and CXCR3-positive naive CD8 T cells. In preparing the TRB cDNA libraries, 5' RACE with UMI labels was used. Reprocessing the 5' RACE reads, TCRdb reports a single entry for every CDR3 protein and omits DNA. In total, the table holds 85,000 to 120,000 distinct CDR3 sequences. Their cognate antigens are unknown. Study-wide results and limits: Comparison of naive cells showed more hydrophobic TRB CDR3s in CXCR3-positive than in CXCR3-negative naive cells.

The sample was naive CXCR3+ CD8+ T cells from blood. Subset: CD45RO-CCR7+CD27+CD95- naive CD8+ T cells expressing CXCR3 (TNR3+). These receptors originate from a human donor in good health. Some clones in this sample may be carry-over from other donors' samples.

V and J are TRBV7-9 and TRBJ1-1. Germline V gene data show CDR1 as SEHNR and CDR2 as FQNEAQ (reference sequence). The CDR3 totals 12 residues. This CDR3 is CASSFGSTEAFF.

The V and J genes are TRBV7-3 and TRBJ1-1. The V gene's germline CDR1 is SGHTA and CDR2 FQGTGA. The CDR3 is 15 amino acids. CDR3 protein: CASSLTSIGSTEAFF.

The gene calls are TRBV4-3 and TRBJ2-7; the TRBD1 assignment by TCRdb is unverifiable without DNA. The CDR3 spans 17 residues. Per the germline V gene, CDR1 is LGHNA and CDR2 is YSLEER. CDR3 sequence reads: CASSQDLGGEFEYEQYF.

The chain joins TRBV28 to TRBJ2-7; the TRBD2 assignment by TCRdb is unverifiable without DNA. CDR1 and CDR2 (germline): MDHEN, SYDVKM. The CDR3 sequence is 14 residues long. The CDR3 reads CASSTGQGPLEQYF.

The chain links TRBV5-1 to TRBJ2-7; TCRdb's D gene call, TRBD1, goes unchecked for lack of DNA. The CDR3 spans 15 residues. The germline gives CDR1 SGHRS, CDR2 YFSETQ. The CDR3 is CASREAGSSVYEQYF.

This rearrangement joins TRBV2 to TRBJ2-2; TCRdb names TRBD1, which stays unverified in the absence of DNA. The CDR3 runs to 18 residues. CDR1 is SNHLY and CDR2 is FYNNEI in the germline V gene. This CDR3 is CASSALLTVNLNTGELVF. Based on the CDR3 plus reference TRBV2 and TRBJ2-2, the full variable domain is EPEVTQTPSHQVTQMGQEVILRCVPISNHLYFYWYRQILGQKVEFLVSFYNNEISEKSEIFDDQFSVERPDGSNFTLKIRSTKLEDSAMYFCASSALLTVNLNTGELVFGEGSRLTVL.

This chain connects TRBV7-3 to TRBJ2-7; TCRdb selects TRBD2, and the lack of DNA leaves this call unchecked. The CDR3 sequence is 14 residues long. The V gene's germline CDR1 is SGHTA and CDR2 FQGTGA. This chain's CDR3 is CASSLMAGKYEQYF.

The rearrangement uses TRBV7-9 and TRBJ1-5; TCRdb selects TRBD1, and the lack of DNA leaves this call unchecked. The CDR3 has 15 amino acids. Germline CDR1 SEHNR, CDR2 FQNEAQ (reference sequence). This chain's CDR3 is CASSLAGGGGQPQHF.

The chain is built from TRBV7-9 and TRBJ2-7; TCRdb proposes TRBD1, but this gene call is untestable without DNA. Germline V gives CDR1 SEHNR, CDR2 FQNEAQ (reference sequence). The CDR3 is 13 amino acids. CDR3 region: CATDRVYSYEQYF.

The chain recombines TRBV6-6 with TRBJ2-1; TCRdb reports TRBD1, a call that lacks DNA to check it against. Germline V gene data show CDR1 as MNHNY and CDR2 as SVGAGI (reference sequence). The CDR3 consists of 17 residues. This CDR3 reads CASSYTGTLSSYNEQFF.

The chain's CDR3 is CASSQDGGQPNNEQFF. The chain carries TRBV3-1 and TRBJ2-1; the TRBD1 assignment by TCRdb is unverifiable without DNA. CDR1 is LGHDT and CDR2 is YNNKEL in the germline V gene (reference sequence). The CDR3 length is 16 residues.

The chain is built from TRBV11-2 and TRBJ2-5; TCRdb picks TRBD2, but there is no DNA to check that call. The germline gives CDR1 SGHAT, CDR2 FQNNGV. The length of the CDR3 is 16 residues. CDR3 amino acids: CASSLDGWLGQETQYF.

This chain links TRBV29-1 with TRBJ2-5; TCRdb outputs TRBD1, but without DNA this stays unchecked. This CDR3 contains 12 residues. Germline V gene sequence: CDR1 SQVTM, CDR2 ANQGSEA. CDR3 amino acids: CSAKGARETQYF.

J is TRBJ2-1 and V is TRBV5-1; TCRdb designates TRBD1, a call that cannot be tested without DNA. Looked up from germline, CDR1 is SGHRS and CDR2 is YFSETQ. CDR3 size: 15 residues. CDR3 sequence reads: CASSFRDRVTDEQFF.

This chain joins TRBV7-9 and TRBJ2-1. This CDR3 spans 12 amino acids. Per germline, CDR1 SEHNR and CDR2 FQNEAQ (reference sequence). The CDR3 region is CASSLVENEQFF. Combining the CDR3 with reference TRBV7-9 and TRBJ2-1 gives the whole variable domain DTGVSQNPRHKITKRGQNVTFRCDPISEHNRLYWYRQTLGQGPEFLTYFQNEAQLEKSRLLSDRFSAERPKGSFSTLEIQRTEQGDSAMYLCASSLVENEQFFGPGTRLTVL.

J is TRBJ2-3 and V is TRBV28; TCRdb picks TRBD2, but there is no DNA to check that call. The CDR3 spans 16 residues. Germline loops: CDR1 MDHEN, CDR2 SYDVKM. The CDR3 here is CASRPKPGGLTDTQYF.

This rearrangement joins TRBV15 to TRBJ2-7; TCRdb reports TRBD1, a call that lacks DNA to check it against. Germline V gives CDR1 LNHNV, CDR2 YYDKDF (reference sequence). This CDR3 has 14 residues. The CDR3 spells CATSGRDRSYEQYF. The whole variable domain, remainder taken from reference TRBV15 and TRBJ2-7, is DAMVIQNPRYQVTQFGKPVTLSCSQTLNHNVMYWYQQKSSQAPKLLFHYYDKDFNNEADTPDNFQSRRPNTSFCFLDIRSPGLGDTAMYLCATSGRDRSYEQYFGPGTRLTVT.

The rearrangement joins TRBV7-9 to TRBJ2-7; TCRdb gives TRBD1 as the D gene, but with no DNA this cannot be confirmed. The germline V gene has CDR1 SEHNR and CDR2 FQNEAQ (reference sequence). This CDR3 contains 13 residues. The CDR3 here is CASRGDNSYEQYF.

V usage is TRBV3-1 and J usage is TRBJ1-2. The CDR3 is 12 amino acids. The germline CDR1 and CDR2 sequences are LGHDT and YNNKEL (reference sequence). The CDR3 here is CATSQGDYGYTF.

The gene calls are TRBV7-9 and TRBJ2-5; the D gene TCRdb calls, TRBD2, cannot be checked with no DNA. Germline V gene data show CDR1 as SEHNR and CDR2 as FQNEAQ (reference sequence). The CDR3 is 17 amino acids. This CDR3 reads CASSLAEAGLVGETQYF.

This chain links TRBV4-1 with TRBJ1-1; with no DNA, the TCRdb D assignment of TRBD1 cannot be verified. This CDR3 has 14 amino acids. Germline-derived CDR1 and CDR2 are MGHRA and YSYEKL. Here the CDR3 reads CASSQERGRVEAFF.

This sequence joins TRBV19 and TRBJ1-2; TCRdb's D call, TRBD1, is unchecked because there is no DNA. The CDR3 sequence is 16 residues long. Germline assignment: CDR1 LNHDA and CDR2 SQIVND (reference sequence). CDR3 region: CASSTGGQGIPSGYTF.